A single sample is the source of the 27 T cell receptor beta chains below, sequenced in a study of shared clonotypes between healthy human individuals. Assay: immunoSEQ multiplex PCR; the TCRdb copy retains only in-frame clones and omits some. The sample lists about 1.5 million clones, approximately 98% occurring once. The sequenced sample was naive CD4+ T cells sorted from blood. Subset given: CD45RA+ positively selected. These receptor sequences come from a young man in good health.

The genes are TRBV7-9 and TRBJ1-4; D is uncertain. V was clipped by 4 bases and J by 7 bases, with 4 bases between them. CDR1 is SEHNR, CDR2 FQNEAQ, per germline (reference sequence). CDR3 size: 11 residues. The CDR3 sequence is CASSSSEKLFF. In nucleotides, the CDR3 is TGTGCCAGCAGCTCGAGTGAAAAACTGTTTTTT.

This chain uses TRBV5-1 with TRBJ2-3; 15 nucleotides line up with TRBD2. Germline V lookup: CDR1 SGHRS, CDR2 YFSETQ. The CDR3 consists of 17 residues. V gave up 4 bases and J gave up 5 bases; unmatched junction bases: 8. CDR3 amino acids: CASSPGTSGRSVDTQYF. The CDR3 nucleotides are TGCGCCAGCAGCCCAGGGACTAGCGGGAGGAGTGTAGATACGCAGTATTTT.

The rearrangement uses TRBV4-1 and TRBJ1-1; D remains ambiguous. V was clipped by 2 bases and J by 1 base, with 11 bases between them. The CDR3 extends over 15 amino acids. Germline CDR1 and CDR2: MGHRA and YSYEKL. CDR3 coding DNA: TGCGCCAGCAGCCAACTTTTAACAGAGAACACTGAAGCTTTCTTT. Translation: CASSQLLTENTEAFF.

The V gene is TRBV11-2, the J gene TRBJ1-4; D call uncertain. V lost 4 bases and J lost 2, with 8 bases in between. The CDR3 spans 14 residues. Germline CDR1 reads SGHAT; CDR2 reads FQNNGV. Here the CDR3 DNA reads TGTGCCAGCAGCTACGCCGCCACTAATGAAAAACTGTTTTTT. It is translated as CASSYAATNEKLFF.

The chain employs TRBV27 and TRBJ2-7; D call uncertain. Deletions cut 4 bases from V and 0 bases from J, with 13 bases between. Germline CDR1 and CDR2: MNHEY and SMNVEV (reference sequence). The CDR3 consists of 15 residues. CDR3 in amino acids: CASSSQFPSSYEQYF. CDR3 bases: TGTGCCAGCAGTTCACAGTTCCCCTCCTCCTACGAGCAGTACTTC.

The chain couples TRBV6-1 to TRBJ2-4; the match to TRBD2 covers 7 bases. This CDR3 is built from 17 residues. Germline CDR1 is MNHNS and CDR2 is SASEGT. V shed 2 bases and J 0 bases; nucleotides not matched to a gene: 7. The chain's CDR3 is CASSEPGTNRAKNIQYF. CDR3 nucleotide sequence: TGTGCCAGCAGTGAACCTGGGACTAATAGAGCCAAAAACATTCAGTACTTC.

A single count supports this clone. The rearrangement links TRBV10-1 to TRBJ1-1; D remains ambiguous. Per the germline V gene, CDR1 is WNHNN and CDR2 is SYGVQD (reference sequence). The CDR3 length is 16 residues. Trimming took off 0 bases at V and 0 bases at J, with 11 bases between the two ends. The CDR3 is CASSESRKRMNTEAFF. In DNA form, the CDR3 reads TGCGCCAGCAGTGAGTCAAGGAAGCGGATGAACACTGAAGCTTTCTTT.

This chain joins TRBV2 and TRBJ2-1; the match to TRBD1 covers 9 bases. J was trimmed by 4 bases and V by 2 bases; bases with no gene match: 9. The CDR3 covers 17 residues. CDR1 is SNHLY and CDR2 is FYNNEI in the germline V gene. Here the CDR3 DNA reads TGTGCCAGCAGTGAAAGCTTCTTGGGGACAGGGTACAATGAGCAGTTCTTC. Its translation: CASSESFLGTGYNEQFF.

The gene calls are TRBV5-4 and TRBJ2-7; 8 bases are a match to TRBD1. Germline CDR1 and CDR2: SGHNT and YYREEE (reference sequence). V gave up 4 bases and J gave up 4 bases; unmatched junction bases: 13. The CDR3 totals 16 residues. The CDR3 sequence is CASSRSPGTGLYEQYF. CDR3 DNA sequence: TGTGCCAGCAGCAGATCCCCCGGGACAGGCCTTTACGAGCAGTACTTC.

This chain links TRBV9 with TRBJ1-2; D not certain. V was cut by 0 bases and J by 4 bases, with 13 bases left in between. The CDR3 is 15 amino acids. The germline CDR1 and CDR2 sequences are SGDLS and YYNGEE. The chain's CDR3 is CASSVAPIARYGYTF. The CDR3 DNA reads TGTGCCAGCAGCGTAGCCCCGATTGCGCGCTATGGCTACACCTTC.

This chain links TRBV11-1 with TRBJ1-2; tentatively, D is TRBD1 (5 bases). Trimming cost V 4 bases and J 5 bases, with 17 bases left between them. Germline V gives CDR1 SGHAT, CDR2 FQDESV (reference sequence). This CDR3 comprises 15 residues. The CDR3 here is CASSWGRGSGYGYTF. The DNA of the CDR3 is TGTGCCAGCAGCTGGGGTCGGGGCTCCGGGTATGGCTACACCTTC.

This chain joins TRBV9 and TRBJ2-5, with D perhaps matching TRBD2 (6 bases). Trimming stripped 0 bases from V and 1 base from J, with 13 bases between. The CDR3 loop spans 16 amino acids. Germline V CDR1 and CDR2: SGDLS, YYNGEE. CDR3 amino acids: CASSVATVGGQETQYF. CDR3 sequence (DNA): TGTGCCAGCAGCGTAGCTACCGTGGGGGGCCAAGAGACCCAGTACTTC.

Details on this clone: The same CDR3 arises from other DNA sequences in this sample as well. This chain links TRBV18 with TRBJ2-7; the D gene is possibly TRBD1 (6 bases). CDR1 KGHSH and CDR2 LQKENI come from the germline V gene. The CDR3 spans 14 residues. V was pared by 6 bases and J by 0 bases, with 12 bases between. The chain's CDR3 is CASSPGGLSYEQYF. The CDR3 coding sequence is TGTGCCAGCTCGCCTGGGGGCCTCTCCTACGAGCAGTACTTC.

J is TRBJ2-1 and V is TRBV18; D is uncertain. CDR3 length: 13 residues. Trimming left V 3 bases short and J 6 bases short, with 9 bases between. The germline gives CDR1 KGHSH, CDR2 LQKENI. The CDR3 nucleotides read TGTGCCAGCTCACCTTCGCGGTCCAATGAGCAGTTCTTC. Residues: CASSPSRSNEQFF.

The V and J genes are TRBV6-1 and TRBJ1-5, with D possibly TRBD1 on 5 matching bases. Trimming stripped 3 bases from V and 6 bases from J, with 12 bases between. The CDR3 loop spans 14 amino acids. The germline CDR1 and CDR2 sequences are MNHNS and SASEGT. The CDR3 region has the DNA TGTGCCAGCAGTGATTGGGGCGTTGGTCAGCCCCAGCATTTT. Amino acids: CASSDWGVGQPQHF.

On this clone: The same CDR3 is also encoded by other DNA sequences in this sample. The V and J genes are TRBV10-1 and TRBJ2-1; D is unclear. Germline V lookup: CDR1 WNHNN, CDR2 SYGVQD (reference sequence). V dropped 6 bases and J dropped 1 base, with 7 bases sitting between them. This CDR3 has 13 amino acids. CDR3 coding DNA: TGCGCCAGCAGCAAGGATTCCTACAATGAGCAGTTCTTC. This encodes CASSKDSYNEQFF.

CDR3 protein: CASSVDPGAGANVLTF. CDR3 coding DNA: TGTGCCAGCAGCGTAGACCCCGGGGCGGGGGCCAACGTCCTGACTTTC. The gene calls are TRBV9 and TRBJ2-6, with D perhaps given as TRBD1 or TRBD2 (5 bases each). Trimming took off 0 bases at V and 4 bases at J, with 11 bases between the two ends. This CDR3 is 16 amino acids long. Looked up from germline, CDR1 is SGDLS and CDR2 is YYNGEE.

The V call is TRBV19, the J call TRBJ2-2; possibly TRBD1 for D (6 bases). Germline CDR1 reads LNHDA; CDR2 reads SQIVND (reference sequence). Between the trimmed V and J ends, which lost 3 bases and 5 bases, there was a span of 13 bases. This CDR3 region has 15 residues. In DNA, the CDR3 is TGTGCCAGTAGTATCCAGGGGCGGAGGACCGGGGAGCTGTTTTTT. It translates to CASSIQGRRTGELFF.

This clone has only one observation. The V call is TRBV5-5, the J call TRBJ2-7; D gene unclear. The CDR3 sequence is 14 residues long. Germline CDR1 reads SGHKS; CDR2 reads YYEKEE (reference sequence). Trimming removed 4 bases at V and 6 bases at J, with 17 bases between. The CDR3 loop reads CASSPSMAKGEQYF. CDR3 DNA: TGTGCCAGCAGCCCTTCGATGGCGAAGGGCGAGCAGTACTTC.

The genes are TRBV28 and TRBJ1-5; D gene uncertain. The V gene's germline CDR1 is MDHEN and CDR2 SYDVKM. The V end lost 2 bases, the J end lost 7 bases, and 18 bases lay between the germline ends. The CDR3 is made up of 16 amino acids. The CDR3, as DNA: TGTGCCAGCAGTTTAAAGCGGAGGGCTGGAAGCCAGCCCCAGCATTTT. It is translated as CASSLKRRAGSQPQHF.

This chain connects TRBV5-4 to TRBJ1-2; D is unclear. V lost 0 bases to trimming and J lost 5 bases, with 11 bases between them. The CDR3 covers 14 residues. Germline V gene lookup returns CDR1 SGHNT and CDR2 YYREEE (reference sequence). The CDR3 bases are TGTGCCAGCAGCTTGGAGCTGGAGGCGTATGGCTACACCTTC. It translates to CASSLELEAYGYTF.

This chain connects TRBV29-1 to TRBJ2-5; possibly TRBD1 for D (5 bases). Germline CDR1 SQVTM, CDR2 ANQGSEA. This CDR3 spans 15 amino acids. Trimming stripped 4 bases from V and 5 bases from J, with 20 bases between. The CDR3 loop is CSVADTVGLGETQYF. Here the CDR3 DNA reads TGCAGCGTTGCGGACACAGTAGGGCTGGGGGAGACCCAGTACTTC.

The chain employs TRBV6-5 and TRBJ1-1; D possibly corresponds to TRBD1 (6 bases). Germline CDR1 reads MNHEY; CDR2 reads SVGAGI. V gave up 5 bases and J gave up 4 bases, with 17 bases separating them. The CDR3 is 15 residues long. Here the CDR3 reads CASSPQGSGSTEAFF. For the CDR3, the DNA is TGTGCCAGCAGTCCACAGGGAAGTGGTTCCACTGAAGCTTTCTTT.

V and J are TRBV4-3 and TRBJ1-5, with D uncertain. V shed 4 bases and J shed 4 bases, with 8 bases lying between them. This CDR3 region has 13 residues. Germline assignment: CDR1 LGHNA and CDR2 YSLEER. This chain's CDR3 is CASSPGLNQPQHF. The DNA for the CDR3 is TGCGCCAGCAGCCCCGGGCTAAATCAGCCCCAGCATTTT.

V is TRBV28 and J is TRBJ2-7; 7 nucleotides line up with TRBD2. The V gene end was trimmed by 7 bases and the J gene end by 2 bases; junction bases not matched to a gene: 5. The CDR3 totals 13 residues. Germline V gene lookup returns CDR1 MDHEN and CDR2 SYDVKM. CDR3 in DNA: TGTGCCAGCATCCACGCGGGGGCCTACGAGCAGTACTTC. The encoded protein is CASIHAGAYEQYF.

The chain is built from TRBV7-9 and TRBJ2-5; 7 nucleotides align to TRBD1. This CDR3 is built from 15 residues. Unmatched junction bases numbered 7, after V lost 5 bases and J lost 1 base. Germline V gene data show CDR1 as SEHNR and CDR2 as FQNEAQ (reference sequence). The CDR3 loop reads CASSPGQTIQETQYF. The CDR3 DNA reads TGTGCCAGCAGCCCGGGACAGACCATCCAAGAGACCCAGTACTTC.

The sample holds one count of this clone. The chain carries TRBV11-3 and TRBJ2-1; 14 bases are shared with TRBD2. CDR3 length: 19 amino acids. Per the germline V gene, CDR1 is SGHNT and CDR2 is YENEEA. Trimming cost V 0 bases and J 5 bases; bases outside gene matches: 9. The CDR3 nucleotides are TGTGCCAGCAGCTTAGAGGGGACTAGCGGGAGTTTGATAGACAATGAGCAGTTCTTC. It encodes CASSLEGTSGSLIDNEQFF.